This TCR beta chain was found in a study of beta chain features in type 1 diabetes. General observations from the study: Relative to healthy donors, patients appeared to have naive, central memory and Treg TCRB repertoires that were more similar. A moderate, significant TCRB CDR3 shortening appeared in type 1 diabetes across four CD4+ subsets.

In germline, CDR1 is MDHEN, CDR2 SYDVKM. J gave up 7 bases and V 8 bases, and 7 bases lay outside the gene matches. The CDR3 contains 12 residues. Expressed TCRB transcripts got sequenced, as all isolated RNA was reverse transcribed. The data were produced by immunoSEQ multiplex PCR, yet TCRdb's version contains in-frame clones alone and is incomplete. The table lists about 360,000 clones, over 10% of them singletons. Concerning this clone: Its antigen remains unidentified.

The chain recombines TRBV28 with TRBJ2-5, with 7 bases lining up with TRBD2. This receptor was taken from a woman aged 18-29 years with type 1 diabetes. Material: naive CD4+ T cells from blood. CDR3 sequence: CASGGGSGTQYF. The CDR3 DNA follows: TGTGCCAGCGGGGGGGGGTCGGGGACCCAGTACTTC.